Below, one T cell receptor (beta chain) is given with its context. Produced via immunoSEQ multiplex PCR; TCRdb's table is partial and in-frame only. This table holds roughly 230,000 clones, over 65% found once. This entry belongs to a study of blood T cell repertoires in COVID-19. Germline CDR1 is MNHEY and CDR2 is SVGAGI. The J segment lost 13 bases and the V segment lost 6 bases, leaving 5 bases of the junction unmatched. This CDR3 has 11 amino acids. The chain combines TRBV6-5 with TRBJ2-3; 9 bases are shared with TRBD1. The sample consisted of PBMCs or T cells enriched from blood (not recorded which). The TCR sequence derives from a woman in her sixties or seventies who had recovered from COVID-19. The CDR3 coding sequence is TGTGCCAGCAGGGGGGACAGGGAAGAGTATTTT. Translating it yields CASRGDREEYF.